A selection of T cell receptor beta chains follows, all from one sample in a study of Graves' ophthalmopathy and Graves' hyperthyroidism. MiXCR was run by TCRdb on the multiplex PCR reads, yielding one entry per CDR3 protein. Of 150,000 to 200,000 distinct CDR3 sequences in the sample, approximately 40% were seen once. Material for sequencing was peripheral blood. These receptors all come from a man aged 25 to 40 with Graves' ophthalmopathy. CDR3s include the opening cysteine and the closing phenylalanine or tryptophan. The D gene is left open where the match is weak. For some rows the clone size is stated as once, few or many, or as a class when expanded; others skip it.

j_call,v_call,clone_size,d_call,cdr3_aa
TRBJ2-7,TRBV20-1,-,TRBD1,CSARAYRGQDEQYF
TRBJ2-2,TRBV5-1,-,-,CASSFGGGTTGELFF
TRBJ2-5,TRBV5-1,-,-,CASSLEVSQETQYF
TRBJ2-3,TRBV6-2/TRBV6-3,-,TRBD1,CASSYGQGHTDTQYF
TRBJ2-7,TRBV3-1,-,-,CASSQAGGGPYEQYF
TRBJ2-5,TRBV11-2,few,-,CASSMEGKTQYF
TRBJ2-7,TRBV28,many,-,CATRGSYEQYF
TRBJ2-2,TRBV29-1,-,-,CSVVWMREDTGELFF
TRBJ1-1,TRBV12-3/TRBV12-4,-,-,CASSPQQLGNTEAFF
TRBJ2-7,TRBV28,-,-,CASSPKAYEQYF
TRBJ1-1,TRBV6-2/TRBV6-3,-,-,CASSLPQYQDEAFF
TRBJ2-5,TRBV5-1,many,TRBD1,CASSLGTGGEKTQYF
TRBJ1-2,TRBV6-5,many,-,CASSPYKYRENYGYTF
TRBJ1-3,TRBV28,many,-,CASSSEAGNSGNTIYF
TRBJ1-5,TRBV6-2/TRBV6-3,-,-,CASSPPGGSNQPQHF
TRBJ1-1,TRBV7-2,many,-,CASSLALGPYTEAFF
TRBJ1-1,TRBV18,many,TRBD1,CASRDRALTEAFF
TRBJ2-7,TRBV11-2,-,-,CASSLDHAGYEQYF
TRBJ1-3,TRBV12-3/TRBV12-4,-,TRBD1,CASSLNPGTGSGNTIYF
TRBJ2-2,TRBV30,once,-,CAWTSDRRNTGELFF
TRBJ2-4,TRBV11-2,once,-,CASSHQVIQYF
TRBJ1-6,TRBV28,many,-,CASSPLNSPLHF
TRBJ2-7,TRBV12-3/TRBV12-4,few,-,CASTPTGPPYEQYF
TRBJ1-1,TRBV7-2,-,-,CASSLRLEQGAEAFF
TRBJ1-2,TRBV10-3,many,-,CAISEWGIGYTF
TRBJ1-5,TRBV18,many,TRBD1,CASSKQGAPGNQPQHF
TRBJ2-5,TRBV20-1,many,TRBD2,CSAWTAGGIKETQYF
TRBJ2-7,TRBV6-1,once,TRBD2,CASSILRLAVSYEQYF
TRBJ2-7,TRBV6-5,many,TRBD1,CASRPGQGLYEQYF
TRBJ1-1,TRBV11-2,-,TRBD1,CASSLDSTGTGDTEAFF
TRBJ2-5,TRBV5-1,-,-,CASSLRTGLQETQYF
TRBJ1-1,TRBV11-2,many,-,CASSPEGWTGGMNTEAFF
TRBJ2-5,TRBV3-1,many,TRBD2,CASRPLAGIGETQYF
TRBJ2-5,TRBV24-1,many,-,CATSDGGGVWQETQYF
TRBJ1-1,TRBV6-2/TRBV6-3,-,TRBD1,CASSLGQPNTEAFF
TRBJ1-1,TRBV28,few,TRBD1,CASSRQGFTEAFF
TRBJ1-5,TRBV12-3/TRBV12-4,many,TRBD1,CASSPTGIQPQHF
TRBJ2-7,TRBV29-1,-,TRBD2,CSATTSGGPAYEQYF
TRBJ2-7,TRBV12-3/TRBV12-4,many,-,CASSLTDKQYF
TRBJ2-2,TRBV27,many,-,CASSLNLPGHTGELFF
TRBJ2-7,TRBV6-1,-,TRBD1,CAKQGDYEQYF
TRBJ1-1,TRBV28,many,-,CASSFHTEAFF
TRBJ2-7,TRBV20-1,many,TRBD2,CSAKTSGLYEQYF
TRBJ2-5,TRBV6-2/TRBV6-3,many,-,CASSYSFSRQETQYF
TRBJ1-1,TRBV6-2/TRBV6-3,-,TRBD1,CASSQSFGQARNTEAFF
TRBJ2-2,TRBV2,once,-,CASSLSTVNTGELFF
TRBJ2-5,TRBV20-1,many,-,CSADPLADPSKTQYF
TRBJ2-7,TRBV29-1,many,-,CSARDFSYEQYF
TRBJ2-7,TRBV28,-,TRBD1,CASSTGEHEQYF
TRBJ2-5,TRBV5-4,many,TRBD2,CAGAGGLQETQYF
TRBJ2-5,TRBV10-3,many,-,CAISWDLQETQYF
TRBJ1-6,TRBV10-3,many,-,CAIRRTDNNSPLHF
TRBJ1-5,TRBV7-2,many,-,CASSLGQPLTQPQHF
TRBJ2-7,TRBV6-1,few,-,CASSEARTHAF